This T cell receptor (beta chain) appears in the sequencing data of a study of blood T cell repertoires in COVID-19. Study-wide background: The study drew acute and convalescent COVID-19 samples from the United States, Italy and Spain.

Some clones are missing from TCRdb's copy, which holds only in-frame ones; the method was immunoSEQ multiplex PCR. The sample lists some 180,000 clones, around three quarters occurring once. Individuals drawn from 20 to 25 US areas were roughly 18 to 100 years old. Trimming removed 6 bases at V and 7 bases at J, with 12 bases between. The CDR3 has 13 amino acids. CDR1 is MNHEY, CDR2 SVGAGI, per germline. The source is a woman in her 70s in a cohort exposed to, infected with or recovered from COVID-19 (not recorded which). This sequence joins TRBV6-5 and TRBJ2-2; no definite D call. Source material: PBMCs or T cells enriched from blood (not recorded which). DNA of the CDR3: TGTGCCAGCAGCGCCAACCCCGGCGGGGAGCTGTTTTTT. It specifies CASSANPGGELFF.